This T cell receptor beta chain was profiled in a study of somatic mutations in cytotoxic T cells in rheumatoid arthritis. The study, taken as a whole, reports: Antigens recognized by the expanded CD8+ clones were unknown. Any difference in CD8+ T-cell clonality between patients who had rheumatoid arthritis and healthy controls who were age-matched was not statistically significant. About an eighth of the roughly 60 patients had a largest CD8+ clone above 20% of CD8+ cells.

CDR1 SGHAT and CDR2 FQNNGV come from the germline V gene. V dropped 1 base and J dropped 7 bases, with 2 bases sitting between them. The length of the CDR3 is 11 residues. Sequencing was performed with immunoSEQ multiplex PCR; in TCRdb, only in-frame clones are kept and a portion is missing. Here the sample spans about 36,000 clones, about 84% being singletons. This clone was picked up a small number of times. Its antigen is as yet unknown. This chain connects TRBV11-2 to TRBJ2-1; unclear D gene. Source material: CD8+ T cells sorted from blood. The sequence was collected from a man aged 35 to 55 in good health. The CDR3 nucleotides read TGTGCCAGCAGCTTAGTAAATGAGCAGTTCTTC. It translates to CASSLVNEQFF.